The rows below give T cell receptor beta chains drawn from one sample of a study of T-cell memory formation after mild COVID-19. TCRdb re-derived calls from the 5' RACE reads in MiXCR, one entry per CDR3 protein. Altogether more than 100,000 distinct CDR3 sequences are present, around 6.3% being singletons, with the ten largest covering 2% to 2.5%. The sample was PBMCs or a T cell subset sorted from them (not recorded which). The source of these receptors is an adult woman who had mild COVID-19 (a few samples of this study predate the infection). Cell type and time point are not known. Both conserved end residues are part of each CDR3. D genes are given only for firm matches. Not all rows give a size; the values are once, few, many and, for expanded clones, a class.

D gene	clone size	V gene	J gene	CDR3 protein	CDR3 DNA
.	.	TRBV5-1	TRBJ1-1	CASSLSPGEAFF	TGCGCCAGCAGCTTGAGCCCCGGTGAAGCTTTCTTT
TRBD2	few	TRBV29-1	TRBJ2-3	CSVTSGTDTQYF	TGCAGCGTGACTAGCGGCACAGATACGCAGTATTTT
.	few	TRBV12-3/TRBV12-4	TRBJ1-2	CASSSGNYGYTF	TGTGCCAGCAGTTCAGGCAACTATGGCTACACCTTC
.	.	TRBV24-1	TRBJ1-1	CATSDPTGTDRGRAFF	TGTGCCACCAGTGATCCGACCGGGACGGATCGAGGAAGAGCTTTCTTT
.	few	TRBV5-4	TRBJ2-6	CASSLDSSSSGANVLTF	TGTGCCAGCAGCTTGGACAGTAGTAGCTCTGGGGCCAACGTCCTGACTTTC
TRBD1	.	TRBV4-2	TRBJ1-2	CASSQPGTGVDGYTF	TGTGCCAGCAGCCAACCCGGGACAGGGGTTGATGGCTACACCTTC
TRBD1	few	TRBV5-1	TRBJ1-1	CASSWTGSEAFF	TGCGCCAGCAGCTGGACAGGGAGTGAAGCTTTCTTT
TRBD1	.	TRBV6-6	TRBJ1-1	CASTQGASNTEAFF	TGTGCCAGCACTCAGGGGGCCTCGAACACTGAAGCTTTCTTT
.	few	TRBV30	TRBJ2-2	CAWNPEMYTGELFF	TGTGCCTGGAATCCTGAAATGTACACCGGGGAGCTGTTTTTT
TRBD1	.	TRBV12-3/TRBV12-4	TRBJ2-2	CASRTLGQVTGELFF	TGTGCCAGCAGGACTTTGGGACAGGTCACCGGGGAGCTGTTTTTT
.	many	TRBV7-2	TRBJ2-7	CASSSQGPGAGYEQYF	TGTGCCAGCAGTTCACAGGGTCCGGGGGCGGGCTACGAGCAGTACTTC
TRBD1	.	TRBV7-8	TRBJ2-4	CASSSDRADIQYF	TGTGCCAGCAGCTCCGACAGGGCGGACATTCAGTACTTC
TRBD1	few	TRBV29-1	TRBJ2-3	CSVRQGGGDTQYF	TGCAGCGTGCGACAGGGCGGCGGAGATACGCAGTATTTT
.	.	TRBV20-1	TRBJ2-7	CSARDLQDYSYEQYF	TGCAGTGCTAGAGACCTACAGGACTACTCCTACGAGCAGTACTTC
.	.	TRBV4-1	TRBJ2-1	CASSQEEWSSYNEQFF	TGCGCCAGCAGCCAAGAGGAGTGGAGCTCCTACAATGAGCAGTTCTTC
.	many	TRBV12-3/TRBV12-4	TRBJ2-7	CASSLVVGGYEQYF	TGTGCCAGCAGTTTAGTCGTAGGGGGCTACGAGCAGTACTTC
.	.	TRBV29-1	TRBJ1-4	CSVGEGSMANEKLFF	TGCAGCGTTGGTGAGGGGTCGATGGCTAATGAAAAACTGTTTTTT
.	few	TRBV29-1	TRBJ1-1	CSVHGGSTEAFF	TGCAGCGTTCACGGGGGGTCCACTGAAGCTTTCTTT
.	.	TRBV3-1	TRBJ2-7	CASSQGKSYEQYF	TGTGCCAGCAGCCAAGGAAAGTCCTACGAGCAGTACTTC
.	few	TRBV21-1	TRBJ1-5	CASSKRDEGTERSWSNQPQHF	TGTGCCAGCAGCAAGAGGGATGAGGGGACGGAGAGGTCATGGAGCAATCAGCCCCAGCATTTT
TRBD2	.	TRBV5-1	TRBJ2-7	CASSPSSGRPTYEQYF	TGCGCCAGCAGCCCATCGAGCGGGAGACCTACCTACGAGCAGTACTTC
.	many	TRBV5-5	TRBJ1-1	CASSPEAGMNTEAFF	TGTGCCAGCAGCCCGGAGGCAGGAATGAACACTGAAGCTTTCTTT
TRBD1	many	TRBV7-9	TRBJ1-2	CASSRTGASNYGYTF	TGTGCCAGCAGCCGGACAGGGGCTTCGAACTATGGCTACACCTTC
.	few	TRBV20-1	TRBJ2-3	CSASPGLFPSTDTQYF	TGCAGTGCTAGCCCTGGACTCTTCCCTAGCACAGATACGCAGTATTTT
.	many	TRBV30	TRBJ1-1	CAWFSGLFAFF	TGTGCCTGGTTCTCAGGTTTGTTCGCTTTCTTT
TRBD2	few	TRBV7-2	TRBJ2-2	CASSLASGRAWTGELFF	TGTGCCAGCAGCTTAGCCAGCGGGAGGGCCTGGACCGGGGAGCTGTTTTTT
.	few	TRBV12-3/TRBV12-4	TRBJ2-3	CASSRLGQLSTDTQYF	TGTGCCAGCAGTCGCCTAGGACAGTTAAGCACAGATACGCAGTATTTT
.	.	TRBV5-5	TRBJ2-7	CASSSGSGGAGQYF	TGTGCCAGCAGCTCTGGTTCGGGGGGCGCTGGGCAGTACTTC
TRBD1	many	TRBV20-1	TRBJ2-2	CSASRTGGTGELFF	TGCAGTGCTTCACGGACAGGGGGCACCGGGGAGCTGTTTTTT
TRBD1	many	TRBV7-2	TRBJ2-1	CASSLGTGGWYEQFF	TGTGCCAGCAGCTTAGGTACAGGGGGCTGGTATGAGCAGTTCTTC
.	few	TRBV6-5	TRBJ2-1	CASSYQDSLREQFF	TGTGCCAGCAGTTACCAAGACAGCCTTCGGGAGCAGTTCTTC
.	few	TRBV5-1	TRBJ1-1	CASSFANTEAFF	TGCGCCAGCAGCTTCGCTAACACTGAAGCTTTCTTT
.	.	TRBV12-3/TRBV12-4	TRBJ1-3	CASKKAEHSGNTIYF	TGTGCCAGCAAGAAGGCCGAGCACTCTGGAAACACCATATATTTT
.	few	TRBV12-3/TRBV12-4	TRBJ2-2	CAGGQQVTGELFF	TGTGCCGGCGGACAGCAAGTCACCGGGGAGCTGTTTTTT
TRBD1	few	TRBV27	TRBJ1-2	CASSSAGTGGYGYTF	TGTGCCAGCAGCTCGGCCGGGACAGGGGGGTATGGCTACACCTTC
.	.	TRBV6-5	TRBJ2-1	CASSEREPTHNEQFF	TGTGCCAGCAGCGAGAGGGAGCCCACCCACAATGAGCAGTTCTTC
TRBD1	.	TRBV12-3/TRBV12-4	TRBJ1-2	CASSSDGTGHYGYTF	TGTGCCAGCAGTTCCGACGGGACAGGGCACTATGGCTACACCTTC
TRBD1	.	TRBV20-1	TRBJ2-2	CSANRGLFPGELFF	TGCAGTGCCAACAGGGGGCTGTTCCCCGGGGAGCTGTTTTTT
.	many	TRBV12-3/TRBV12-4	TRBJ1-1	CASTAGQRNTEAFF	TGTGCCAGCACCGCGGGACAACGGAACACTGAAGCTTTCTTT
.	many	TRBV29-1	TRBJ1-1	CSVDSPNTEAFF	TGCAGCGTTGATTCCCCGAACACTGAAGCTTTCTTT
.	few	TRBV7-6	TRBJ2-2	CASSLSTQGIGELFF	TGTGCCAGCAGCTTAAGCACACAGGGTATCGGGGAGCTGTTTTTT
TRBD2	.	TRBV20-1	TRBJ2-3	CSAKFTWTSGGAQDTQYF	TGCAGTGCTAAATTTACCTGGACTAGCGGGGGGGCCCAAGATACGCAGTATTTT
.	.	TRBV7-9	TRBJ1-4	CASSLDTIDEKLFF	TGTGCCAGCAGCTTGGATACGATAGACGAAAAACTGTTTTTT
.	.	TRBV7-2	TRBJ2-3	CASSLGGRDTQYF	TGTGCCAGCAGCTTAGGAGGGAGAGATACGCAGTATTTT
.	.	TRBV7-9	TRBJ1-1	CASSLVSRASNTEAFF	TGTGCCAGCAGCTTAGTTAGTCGGGCATCTAACACTGAAGCTTTCTTT
.	.	TRBV4-3	TRBJ2-3	CASSLMGGSPSTDTQYF	TGCGCCAGCAGCCTGATGGGGGGATCCCCTAGCACAGATACGCAGTATTTT
TRBD2	many	TRBV4-1	TRBJ2-3	CASSQEGRTSGSFRGDTQYF	TGCGCCAGCAGCCAAGAAGGGAGGACTAGCGGGAGTTTCCGCGGAGATACGCAGTATTTT
.	few	TRBV5-1	TRBJ2-5	CASSTRPGTAQETQYF	TGCGCCAGCAGCACGCGCCCCGGGACGGCACAAGAGACCCAGTACTTC
.	.	TRBV4-2	TRBJ2-3	CASNNGESMADTQYF	TGTGCCAGCAATAATGGGGAAAGTATGGCAGATACGCAGTATTTT
TRBD2	few	TRBV6-5	TRBJ2-7	CASSTQKTSGRVNEQYF	TGTGCCAGCAGTACGCAGAAGACTAGCGGGAGGGTGAACGAGCAGTACTTC
.	.	TRBV5-4	TRBJ1-2	CASSLDRFGGNGYTF	TGTGCCAGCAGCTTGGATCGGTTCGGGGGAAATGGCTACACCTTC
TRBD2	few	TRBV29-1	TRBJ2-5	CSVSRLAGDDSETQYF	TGCAGCGTTTCCCGACTAGCGGGAGATGATTCGGAGACCCAGTACTTC
.	few	TRBV20-1	TRBJ1-4	CSARDHNEKLFF	TGCAGTGCTCGAGATCATAATGAAAAACTGTTTTTT
.	many	TRBV6-5	TRBJ1-1	CASSRGAEAFF	TGTGCCTCCTCCCGGGGGGCTGAAGCTTTCTTT